The rows below give T cell receptor beta chains drawn from one sample of a study of blood T cell repertoires in COVID-19. Profiled with immunoSEQ multiplex PCR; TCRdb holds only in-frame clones, not every one. The repertoire holds 60,000 to 85,000 clones, under 85% seen once, with 20% to 25% in the top ten. The sample was peripheral blood. Receptor source: a man aged 70 or older with acute or convalescent COVID-19. Each CDR3 is given with its conserved first and last residue. The D gene is left open where the match is weak. The size field is filled for only some rows; it gives once, few, many or a size class.

v_gene	j_gene	abundance	d_gene	CDR3nt	CDR3aa
TRBV7-9	TRBJ1-5	-	-	TGTGCCAGCAGCTTACCGAATCAGCCCCAGCATTTT	CASSLPNQPQHF
TRBV12-3/TRBV12-4	TRBJ1-1	-	-	TGTGCCAGCACCCCCCTCTCGAACACTGAAGCTTTCTTT	CASTPLSNTEAFF
TRBV7-2	TRBJ2-1	-	-	TGTGCCAGCAGCTCTCAACCGGGAGACTACAATGAGCAGTTCTTC	CASSSQPGDYNEQFF
TRBV4-1	TRBJ1-6	-	TRBD1	TGCGCCAGCAGCCAGTGGACAGGGGGCAATTCACCCCTCCACTTT	CASSQWTGGNSPLHF
TRBV7-9	TRBJ1-1	-	TRBD1	TGTGCCAGCAGCTACCCCGACAGGGTGAACACTGAAGCTTTCTTT	CASSYPDRVNTEAFF
TRBV7-9	TRBJ2-1	-	-	TGTGCCAGCAGCGAAAGGACTTACCCCTCCTACAATGAGCAGTTCTTC	CASSERTYPSYNEQFF
TRBV19	TRBJ1-2	-	TRBD1	TGTGCCAGTAGTAACAGGGGCCTCCCACATGGCTACACCTTC	CASSNRGLPHGYTF
TRBV4-1	TRBJ1-2	once	-	TGCGCCAGCAGCCAAGTCCCGGAACAGGGAAACTATGGCTACACCTTC	CASSQVPEQGNYGYTF
TRBV18	TRBJ2-5	-	TRBD1	TGTGCCAGCTCACCAGAGATGACAGGGCAAGAGACCCAGTACTTC	CASSPEMTGQETQYF
TRBV6-2/TRBV6-3	TRBJ2-1	-	TRBD1	TGTGCCAGCAGTTACTTGTTAGGGACAGGATCGAACAATGAGCAGTTCTTC	CASSYLLGTGSNNEQFF
TRBV19	TRBJ1-5	few	-	TGTGCCAGTAGTATAGGGGGGAGGAATCAGCCCCAGCATTTT	CASSIGGRNQPQHF
TRBV27	TRBJ2-1	-	TRBD1	TGTGCCAGCAGTCTCGAGGGGACAGCTTACTACAATGAGCAGTTCTTC	CASSLEGTAYYNEQFF
TRBV27	TRBJ1-1	-	TRBD1	TGTGCCAGCAGTCCTCCAGGACAGGGGGGAAAAGCTTTCTTT	CASSPPGQGGKAFF
TRBV29-1	TRBJ2-5	-	-	TGCAGCGTTTTAGAGGGCTGGGTTGGGACCCAGTACTTC	CSVLEGWVGTQYF
TRBV28	TRBJ2-4	-	-	TGTGCCAGCAGTTTGATCGACGGGGAAAACATTCAGTACTTC	CASSLIDGENIQYF
TRBV6-2/TRBV6-3	TRBJ2-5	-	TRBD2	TGTGCCAGCAGTTACTTTGGACTAGCGGGAGAAGAGACCCAGTACTTC	CASSYFGLAGEETQYF
TRBV9	TRBJ2-7	once	TRBD1	TGTGCCAGCAGCCCGACAGGGAGCTCCTACGAGCAGTACTTC	CASSPTGSSYEQYF
TRBV18	TRBJ1-5	-	TRBD1	TGTGCCAGCTCGCGGACAGGGGACCCCCTTAGCAATCAGCCCCAGCATTTT	CASSRTGDPLSNQPQHF
TRBV28	TRBJ2-7	-	TRBD1	TGTGCCAGCAGTTCCCCGGGACAGGGGGCTTGGGAGCAGTACTTC	CASSSPGQGAWEQYF
TRBV18	TRBJ1-2	-	-	TGTGCCAGCTCACCAGGCAGGGCCTATGGCTACACCTTC	CASSPGRAYGYTF
TRBV14	TRBJ2-7	-	-	TGTGCCAGCGGTCAGGGAGGTCCCTACGAGCAGTACTTC	CASGQGGPYEQYF
TRBV28	TRBJ2-7	-	-	TGTGCCAGCAGTTTAGGGGGGTCGATGAACGAGCAGTACTTC	CASSLGGSMNEQYF
TRBV2	TRBJ2-7	-	-	TGTGCCAGCAGGGGGGACTCCGAGCAGTACTTC	CASRGDSEQYF
TRBV5-4	TRBJ2-1	-	TRBD2	TGTGCCAGCAGCTTGAAGCGGGAGATTCCCGATGAGCAGTTCTTC	CASSLKREIPDEQFF
TRBV9	TRBJ2-1	-	TRBD2	TGTGCCAGCAGCGTTAGCGGGAGTCTCTACAATGAGCAGTTCTTC	CASSVSGSLYNEQFF
TRBV27	TRBJ2-5	-	-	TGTGCCAGCAGTTATCTACAGGGGGGGAGGCAAGAGACCCAGTACTTC	CASSYLQGGRQETQYF
TRBV4-1	TRBJ1-5	once	-	TGCGCCAGCAGCCAAGGGACAGATTATAGCAATCAGCCCCAGCATTTT	CASSQGTDYSNQPQHF
TRBV10-2	TRBJ2-7	-	TRBD1	TGCGCCAGCAGTGAGCTAGGGACAGGGAATTCGTACGAGCAGTACTTC	CASSELGTGNSYEQYF
TRBV9	TRBJ1-6	-	-	TGTGCCAGCGCCCTGGGGGGGGGCTTCGGTTCACCCCTCCACTTT	CASALGGGFGSPLHF
TRBV5-8	TRBJ2-1	few	-	TGTGCCAGCAGCCCCTATAGCTCCTACAATGAGCAGTTCTTC	CASSPYSSYNEQFF
TRBV11-2	TRBJ2-3	once	TRBD2	TGTGCCAGCAGGGGCTTCGGGGCGGGAGGGCCTGACTGGCAGTATTTT	CASRGFGAGGPDWQYF
TRBV4-2	TRBJ2-1	-	-	TGTGCCAGCAGCCAAGATCCATCCGGTACCTACAATGAGCAGTTCTTC	CASSQDPSGTYNEQFF
TRBV18	TRBJ1-3	once	-	TGTGCCAGCTCACCACAGGGGGTACGAGGAAACACCATATATTTT	CASSPQGVRGNTIYF
TRBV27	TRBJ1-1	-	-	TGTGCCAGCCGGGGTGTTTGGAACACTGAAGCTTTCTTT	CASRGVWNTEAFF
TRBV4-1	TRBJ2-2	-	TRBD2	TGCGCCAGCACCCCCGGCCCCAGCGGGAGTTGGGACGGGGAGCTGTTTTTT	CASTPGPSGSWDGELFF
TRBV15	TRBJ1-1	-	TRBD1	TGTGCCACCAGCAGAGATGGGGGCAGGGGGCGAGGCACTGAAGCTTTCTTT	CATSRDGGRGRGTEAFF
TRBV18	TRBJ1-4	once	TRBD1	TGTGCCAGCTCACCACGGACAGGGAATGAAAAACTGTTTTTT	CASSPRTGNEKLFF
TRBV11-2	TRBJ2-3	few	-	TGTGCCAGCAGGTTTAGGGGAGGAGAGCCCGGAGATACGCAGTATTTT	CASRFRGGEPGDTQYF
TRBV28	TRBJ1-6	once	TRBD1	TGTGCCAGCCGACCACCTACAGGGGATTCACCCCTCCACTTT	CASRPPTGDSPLHF
TRBV9	TRBJ2-3	-	-	TGTGCCAGCAGCGTAGGAGTAGGGGCGACAGATACGCAGTATTTT	CASSVGVGATDTQYF
TRBV6-6	TRBJ2-7	once	TRBD2	TGTGCCAGCAGCTCTCAGGGAGGGGCTCGAACCTACGAGCAGTACTTC	CASSSQGGARTYEQYF
TRBV5-4	TRBJ2-1	-	-	TGTGCCAGCAGCTTGAGAGGGAGCTCCTACAATGAGCAGTTCTTC	CASSLRGSSYNEQFF